These T cell receptor beta chains were read from a single sample in a study of blood T cell repertoires in COVID-19. TCRdb keeps only in-frame clones here, not all; method: immunoSEQ multiplex PCR. The sample yields roughly 200,000 clones, approximately 89% seen once. Sequenced material: peripheral blood. The receptors were sampled from a woman younger than 45 with acute or convalescent COVID-19. The conserved cysteine and the conserved F or W are not part of the CDR3 here. A D gene is named only where the DNA matches it firmly.

V gene | D gene | CDR3 protein
TRBV29-1 | . | SVGYNEQF
TRBV5-1 | TRBD1 | ASSLGGVGYT
TRBV18 | . | ASSPRGGTGYGYT
TRBV3-1/TRBV3-2 | TRBD1 | ASSPWTGPGLEKLF
TRBV28 | . | ASSLSSPLH
TRBV7-7 | TRBD2 | ASSSGLAQETQY
TRBV18 | . | ASSLYGENTEAF
TRBV18 | . | ASSPTRANYGYT
TRBV12-3/TRBV12-4 | . | ASSFIVDEQY
TRBV2 | TRBD2 | ASGVAGGAYNEQF
TRBV9 | TRBD2 | ASSVALAGGNEQF
TRBV6-1 | . | ASSEAGGWGTDTQY
TRBV18 | TRBD2 | ASSPTSGNTDTQY
TRBV5-6 | . | ASSFAGVNVET
TRBV10-3 | TRBD2 | AISSQREGSYNEQF
TRBV6-5 | . | ASRTGNEQF
TRBV7-8 | . | ASSHTRDNNEQF
TRBV9 | TRBD1 | ASSVGQGPQH
TRBV5-1 | TRBD2 | ASSFSGRRDEQF
TRBV5-1 | . | ASSLGEKLF